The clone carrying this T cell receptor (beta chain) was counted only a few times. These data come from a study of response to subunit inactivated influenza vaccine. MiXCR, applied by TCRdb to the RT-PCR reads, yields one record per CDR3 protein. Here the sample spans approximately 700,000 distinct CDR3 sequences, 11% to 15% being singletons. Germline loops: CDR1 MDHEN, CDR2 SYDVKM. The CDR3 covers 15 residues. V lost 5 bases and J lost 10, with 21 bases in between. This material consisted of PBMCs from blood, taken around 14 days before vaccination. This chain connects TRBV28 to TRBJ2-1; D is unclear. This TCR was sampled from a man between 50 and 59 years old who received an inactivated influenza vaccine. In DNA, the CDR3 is TGTGCCAGCAGTCCGCGGTCCCTGATGCGATGGGAGCAGTTCTTC. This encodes CASSPRSLMRWEQFF. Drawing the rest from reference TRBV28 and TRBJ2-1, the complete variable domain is DVKVTQSSRYLVKRTGEKVFLECVQDMDHENMFWYRQDPGLGLRLIYFSYDVKMKEKGDIPEGYSVSREKKERFSLILESASTNQTSMYLCASSPRSLMRWEQFFGPGTRLTVL.